A single sample gave rise to the 15 T cell receptor beta chains below, sequenced in a study of blood T cell repertoires in COVID-19. Clones were sequenced by immunoSEQ multiplex PCR, and TCRdb holds only the in-frame ones, with some missing. The table includes 250,000 to 300,000 clones, 88% detected once. Material for sequencing was PBMCs or T cells enriched from blood (not recorded which). These receptors were collected from a woman between 25 and 40 years old who had recovered from COVID-19.

The rearrangement links TRBV29-1 to TRBJ2-3; perhaps TRBD1 as D (5 bases). The V end was cut by 4 bases, the J end by 2 bases, with 13 bases between. The CDR3 has 14 residues. The germline V gene encodes CDR1 SQVTM and CDR2 ANQGSEA. In DNA form, the CDR3 reads TGCAGCGTTGCGGCAGGGCATTCCACAGATACGCAGTATTTT. This sequence encodes CSVAAGHSTDTQYF.

The chain joins TRBV9 to TRBJ1-1; the match to TRBD1 covers 7 bases. V was clipped by 3 bases and J by 2 bases; unmatched bases: 7. Germline V gives CDR1 SGDLS, CDR2 YYNGEE. The CDR3 contains 15 residues. The CDR3 reads CASSGRTGVNTEAFF. CDR3 sequence (DNA): TGTGCCAGCAGCGGACGAACAGGGGTAAACACTGAAGCTTTCTTT.

The chain joins TRBV7-8 to TRBJ1-1; D might be TRBD1 (6 bases). Germline CDR1 and CDR2: SGHVS and FQNEAQ. The CDR3 contains 16 residues. Trimming removed 1 base from V and 0 bases from J, with 12 bases in between. In nucleotides, the CDR3 is TGTGCCAGCAGCTTAGAGTGGGGGCGGATGAACACTGAAGCTTTCTTT. It specifies CASSLEWGRMNTEAFF.

The V and J genes are TRBV15 and TRBJ2-7; D possibly corresponds to TRBD1 (8 bases). The CDR3 consists of 15 residues. The germline CDR1 and CDR2 sequences are LNHNV and YYDKDF (reference sequence). Trimming pared 3 bases from V and 2 bases from J, leaving 14 bases between. The CDR3 spells CATSRPQGGAYEQYF. CDR3 nucleotide sequence: TGTGCCACCAGCAGGCCACAGGGGGGGGCCTACGAGCAGTACTTC.

V is TRBV6-5 and J is TRBJ2-2; a possible D gene is TRBD2 (5 bases). The CDR3 contains 14 residues. Per germline, CDR1 MNHEY and CDR2 SVGAGI. V lost 7 bases and J 2 bases, leaving 11 bases between the germline ends. The CDR3 here is CASMAGVNTGELFF. CDR3 coding DNA: TGTGCCAGCATGGCGGGCGTTAACACCGGGGAGCTGTTTTTT.

The chain links TRBV29-1 to TRBJ2-1; no clear D. This CDR3 has 14 amino acids. The germline V gene has CDR1 SQVTM and CDR2 ANQGSEA. The V end was cut by 3 bases, the J end by 0 bases, with 9 bases between. The CDR3 nucleotides read TGCAGCGTTGATGGCCGAAGCTCCTACAATGAGCAGTTCTTC. This sequence encodes CSVDGRSSYNEQFF.

This clone was detected a few times. CDR3: CASSLETIGRRAPGYTF. The CDR3 DNA follows: TGTGCCAGCAGTTTAGAGACAATTGGCCGCCGCGCGCCTGGCTACACCTTC. This chain connects TRBV28 to TRBJ1-2; D unclear. The V and J ends lost 2 bases and 7 bases respectively, with 23 bases between them. Germline-derived CDR1 and CDR2 are MDHEN and SYDVKM. CDR3 length equals 17 residues.

This sequence joins TRBV25-1 and TRBJ1-4; 7 nucleotides line up with TRBD1. CDR1 and CDR2 from the germline V gene are MGHDK and SYGVNS. The V segment lost 11 bases and the J segment 5 bases; nucleotides outside the gene matches: 8. CDR3 length: 13 amino acids. CDR3 DNA sequence: TGTGCCTCCCGGGACAGAGAAAATGAAAAACTGTTTTTT. It translates to CASRDRENEKLFF.

V is TRBV2 and J is TRBJ2-7; D not certain. Germline CDR1 reads SNHLY; CDR2 reads FYNNEI. Trimming removed 3 bases at V and 0 bases at J, with 15 bases between. This CDR3 region has 16 residues. The CDR3 reads CASSDIVRRTSYEQYF. In DNA form, the CDR3 reads TGTGCCAGCAGTGATATTGTACGGAGAACCTCCTACGAGCAGTACTTC.

The chain carries TRBV2 and TRBJ2-1, with 7 positions matching TRBD2. Germline CDR1 is SNHLY and CDR2 is FYNNEI. Trimming cost V 5 bases and J 3 bases; bases outside gene matches: 13. The CDR3 has 17 residues. The CDR3: CASSNRIPRDYYNEQFF. In nucleotides, the CDR3 is TGTGCCAGCAGTAACAGAATCCCCCGGGACTACTACAATGAGCAGTTCTTC.

The chain couples TRBV27 to TRBJ2-3, with TRBD2 matching 8 bases. The CDR3 has 14 residues. CDR1 and CDR2 from the germline V gene are MNHEY and SMNVEV (reference sequence). V was pared by 5 bases and J by 5 bases, with 6 bases of the junction left unmatched. The CDR3 sequence is CASSPGRGRDTQYF. CDR3 nucleotide sequence: TGTGCCAGCAGTCCCGGGAGGGGTAGAGATACGCAGTATTTT.

The chain combines TRBV9 with TRBJ2-1; TRBD2 aligns across 13 bases. This CDR3 region has 21 residues. Per the germline V gene, CDR1 is SGDLS and CDR2 is YYNGEE. Trimming removed 0 bases from V and 0 bases from J; junction bases left unmatched: 12. The CDR3 reads CASSVGLKGLAGWSSYNEQFF. The DNA for the CDR3 is TGTGCCAGCAGCGTAGGCCTCAAGGGACTAGCGGGATGGAGCTCCTACAATGAGCAGTTCTTC.

This clone was detected once. The chain employs TRBV10-3 and TRBJ1-5; D is perhaps TRBD1 (6 bases). The CDR3 loop spans 17 amino acids. V lost 0 bases, J lost 0 bases, and 12 bases lay in between. The germline V gene encodes CDR1 ENHRY and CDR2 SYGVKD. The CDR3: CAISESGGFVSNQPQHF. CDR3 sequence (DNA): TGTGCCATCAGTGAGTCTGGGGGCTTTGTTAGCAATCAGCCCCAGCATTTT.

The chain recombines TRBV5-4 with TRBJ2-1; possibly TRBD2 for D (6 bases). The V end was cut by 0 bases, the J end by 7 bases, with 23 bases between. The CDR3 spans 18 residues. Per germline, CDR1 SGHNT and CDR2 YYREEE (reference sequence). The CDR3 spells CASSLVEGGGWLGNEQFF. CDR3 nucleotide sequence: TGTGCCAGCAGCTTGGTGGAGGGAGGCGGGTGGTTGGGGAATGAGCAGTTCTTC. The full variable domain, completed using reference TRBV5-4 and TRBJ2-1, is ETGVTQSPTHLIKTRGQQVTLRCSSQSGHNTVSWYQQALGQGPQFIFQYYREEENGRGNFPPRFSGLQFPNYSSELNVNALELDDSALYLCASSLVEGGGWLGNEQFFGPGTRLTVL.

V is TRBV4-3 and J is TRBJ2-1, with a possible D match to TRBD2 (6 bases). Germline V CDR1 and CDR2: LGHNA, YSLEER. The CDR3 runs to 13 residues. Trimming cost V 4 bases and J 2 bases, with 6 bases left between them. The CDR3 is CASSPGAYNEQFF. In DNA, the CDR3 is TGCGCCAGCAGCCCGGGGGCCTACAATGAGCAGTTCTTC.